These 26 T cell receptor beta chains were sequenced from one sample in a study of CD8 T cells in Susac syndrome. The RNA input was about 0.5 to 1 ug, and it was reverse transcribed with random hexamers. In TCRdb, the immunoSEQ multiplex PCR reads were re-called with MiXCR into one record per CDR3 protein. Found here are 150,000 to 200,000 distinct CDR3 sequences, around 94% of them singletons; the top ten hold about 0.089%. Sequenced: CD4+ T cells from PBMCs. Receptor source: a human donor with multiple sclerosis.

The rearrangement uses TRBV5-4 and TRBJ1-4; D may be TRBD1 (6 bases). V shed 4 bases and J shed 5 bases, with 15 bases lying between them. Germline V CDR1 and CDR2: SGHNT, YYREEE (reference sequence). This CDR3 comprises 15 residues. In DNA form, the CDR3 reads TGTGCCAGCAGCACCCCAGGGGACTCAAATGAAAAACTGTTTTTT. As protein: CASSTPGDSNEKLFF.

The rearrangement links TRBV30 to TRBJ2-1; the match to TRBD2 covers 9 bases. Germline V gives CDR1 GTSNPN, CDR2 SVGIG (reference sequence). The CDR3 is made up of 12 amino acids. The V segment lost 3 bases and the J segment 10 bases; nucleotides outside the gene matches: 4. CDR3: CAWRLLAGEQFF. The CDR3 DNA follows: TGTGCCTGGAGGCTGCTAGCGGGAGAGCAGTTCTTC.

The V and J genes are TRBV20-1 and TRBJ1-2; tentative D call: TRBD1 (6 bases). The CDR3 spans 16 residues. V was pared by 6 bases and J by 2 bases, with 22 bases between. Germline V CDR1 and CDR2: DFQATT, SNEGSKA (reference sequence). CDR3 sequence reads: CSAGGTNLPPNYGYTF. CDR3 in DNA: TGCAGTGCGGGTGGGACAAATCTTCCCCCGAACTATGGCTACACCTTC.

This chain joins TRBV18 and TRBJ2-3, with 7 bases lining up with TRBD2. This CDR3 contains 15 residues. Trimming removed 0 bases from V and 7 bases from J; junction bases left unmatched: 7. Per germline, CDR1 KGHSH and CDR2 LQKENI. The CDR3 DNA is TGTGCCAGCTCACCACCGTCCAGCGGGACCCATACGCAGTATTTT. This gives the protein CASSPPSSGTHTQYF.

The V and J genes are TRBV20-1 and TRBJ1-1; D ambiguous. CDR1 DFQATT and CDR2 SNEGSKA come from the germline V gene (reference sequence). This CDR3 comprises 14 residues. V lost 2 bases and J lost 0, with 10 bases in between. DNA for the CDR3: TGCAGTGCTAGACCCGCATCCCTGAACACTGAAGCTTTCTTT. It is translated as CSARPASLNTEAFF.

This chain uses TRBV4-3 with TRBJ2-1; tentative D call: TRBD1 (5 bases). The CDR3 contains 16 residues. Germline lookup yields CDR1 LGHNA and CDR2 YSLEER. The ends were cut back, 1 base at V and 3 bases at J, with 13 bases in the middle. CDR3 region: CASSQVGRRDYNEQFF. CDR3 nucleotide sequence: TGCGCCAGCAGCCAAGTGGGGCGGAGAGACTACAATGAGCAGTTCTTC.

This clonotype was found once. The chain carries TRBV5-1 and TRBJ1-1, with D perhaps matching TRBD1 (5 bases). Germline CDR1 SGHRS, CDR2 YFSETQ. The V gene lost 6 bases and the J gene lost 5 bases, with 20 bases spanning the gap. The CDR3 extends over 15 amino acids. The CDR3 here is CASIVDPGYGTEAFF. The CDR3 coding sequence is TGCGCCAGCATCGTCGACCCAGGGTATGGGACTGAAGCTTTCTTT.

V is TRBV14 and J is TRBJ2-3, with 9 bases matching TRBD2. The CDR3 is made up of 15 amino acids. Germline V CDR1 and CDR2: SGHDN, FVKESK. V shed 4 bases and J 4 bases; nucleotides not matched to a gene: 6. The CDR3 DNA sequence: TGTGCCAGCAGCCGAAGCGGGAGGCCCGCAGATACGCAGTATTTT. This gives the protein CASSRSGRPADTQYF.

This chain links TRBV9 with TRBJ2-7; 7 bases fit TRBD2. The CDR3 sequence is 16 residues long. V dropped 0 bases and J dropped 3; count of bases not matched to a gene: 9. The germline CDR1 and CDR2 sequences are SGDLS and YYNGEE. CDR3: CASSVGVGGRVYEQYF. The CDR3, as DNA: TGTGCCAGCAGCGTAGGTGTGGGCGGGAGAGTCTACGAGCAGTACTTC. The full variable domain, rest sourced from reference TRBV9 and TRBJ2-7, is DSGVTQTPKHLITATGQRVTLRCSPRSGDLSVYWYQQSLDQGLQFLIQYYNGEERAKGNILERFSAQQFPDLHSELNLSSLELGDSALYFCASSVGVGGRVYEQYFGPGTRLTVT.

The chain employs TRBV6-2 or TRBV6-3 and TRBJ2-3; a weak D match, TRBD1 (6 bases). The V end lost 5 bases, the J end lost 6 bases, and 12 bases lay between the germline ends. Germline CDR1 is MNHEY and CDR2 is SVGEGT. The CDR3 runs to 13 residues. The DNA for the CDR3 is TGTGCCAGCAGTAGATCACAGGGCGATACGCAGTATTTT. This gives the protein CASSRSQGDTQYF.

This sequence joins TRBV5-1 and TRBJ2-3, with TRBD2 matching over 11 bases. J lost 6 bases, V lost 2 bases, and 8 bases had no gene match. CDR1 is SGHRS and CDR2 is YFSETQ in the germline V gene. CDR3 length: 16 residues. The chain's CDR3 is CASSFATSGSRDTQYF. The CDR3 coding sequence is TGCGCCAGCAGCTTTGCCACTAGCGGGAGTAGGGATACGCAGTATTTT.

This chain connects TRBV20-1 to TRBJ2-3; 9 bases line up with TRBD2. J gave up 0 bases and V 3 bases, and 7 bases lay outside the gene matches. Germline V gives CDR1 DFQATT, CDR2 SNEGSKA (reference sequence). The length of the CDR3 is 16 residues. The CDR3: CSARLASGMSTDTQYF. The DNA of the CDR3 is TGCAGTGCTAGGCTGGCTAGCGGGATGAGCACAGATACGCAGTATTTT.

The chain couples TRBV5-1 to TRBJ2-6; D remains ambiguous. The CDR3 runs to 17 residues. The V gene's germline CDR1 is SGHRS and CDR2 YFSETQ. Trimming cost V 1 base and J 0 bases, with 11 bases left between them. This CDR3 is CASSLWGSNSGANVLTF. The DNA for the CDR3 is TGCGCCAGCAGCTTGTGGGGTAGTAACTCTGGGGCCAACGTCCTGACTTTC.

The sample holds one count of this clonotype. V is TRBV5-1 and J is TRBJ1-2; 10 bases align to TRBD1. V shed 0 bases and J 8 bases; nucleotides not matched to a gene: 13. Germline loops: CDR1 SGHRS, CDR2 YFSETQ. There are 17 residues in the CDR3. Written as DNA, the CDR3 is TGCGCCAGCAGCTTGGACAATCCGGGACAGGGGTACGGCGGCTACACCTTC. It translates to CASSLDNPGQGYGGYTF.

The V gene is TRBV2, the J gene TRBJ2-3; either TRBD1 or TRBD2 may fit D (5 bases each). Germline CDR1 reads SNHLY; CDR2 reads FYNNEI. The CDR3 is 15 amino acids. The V and J ends lost 6 bases and 5 bases respectively, with 18 bases between them. DNA for the CDR3: TGTGCCAGCAGGGGACGGGGTCAGATAATAGATACGCAGTATTTT. This encodes CASRGRGQIIDTQYF. Combining the CDR3 with reference TRBV2 and TRBJ2-3 gives the whole variable domain EPEVTQTPSHQVTQMGQEVILRCVPISNHLYFYWYRQILGQKVEFLVSFYNNEISEKSEIFDDQFSVERPDGSNFTLKIRSTKLEDSAMYFCASRGRGQIIDTQYFGPGTRLTVL.

The gene calls are TRBV20-1 and TRBJ2-4; D is unresolved. CDR3 length: 10 amino acids. Germline values: CDR1 DFQATT, CDR2 SNEGSKA (reference sequence). The germline V and J ends were trimmed by 5 bases and 8 bases, with 7 bases remaining between them. This CDR3 reads CSAPIDIQYF. The CDR3 nucleotides read TGCAGTGCTCCCATCGACATTCAGTACTTC.

This rearrangement joins TRBV6-2 or TRBV6-3 to TRBJ1-1; D gene uncertain. The CDR3 consists of 12 residues. Germline V gene data show CDR1 as MNHEY and CDR2 as SVGEGT. The ends were cut back, 6 bases at V and 10 bases at J, with 15 bases in the middle. CDR3 amino acids: CASSPSDLGAFF. CDR3 DNA: TGTGCCAGCAGCCCCTCGGACCTAGGAGCTTTCTTT.

V and J are TRBV29-1 and TRBJ1-1; D gene ambiguous. Trimming took 2 bases from V and 8 from J, leaving 15 bases between them. Germline lookup yields CDR1 SQVTM and CDR2 ANQGSEA. The CDR3 extends over 13 amino acids. CDR3 nucleotide sequence: TGCAGCGTTGAATCCGGGGTCGAAAAAGAAGCTTTCTTT. It specifies CSVESGVEKEAFF.

This clonotype appeared a few times. The chain employs TRBV11-2 and TRBJ2-1, with D unclear. Germline V gives CDR1 SGHAT, CDR2 FQNNGV. V lost 2 bases to trimming and J lost 8 bases, with 13 bases between them. The CDR3 is 14 residues long. This CDR3 reads CASSLNGHLHEQFF. Written as DNA, the CDR3 is TGTGCCAGCAGCTTAAATGGCCACCTCCATGAGCAGTTCTTC.

This chain uses TRBV3-1 with TRBJ2-3, with 9 bases identical to TRBD2. CDR1 LGHDT and CDR2 YNNKEL come from the germline V gene (reference sequence). Trimming took 2 bases from V and 0 from J; bases not matched to a gene: 3. The CDR3 is 16 amino acids. The DNA for the CDR3 is TGTGCCAGCAGCCAATATGGGACTAGCAGCACAGATACGCAGTATTTT. Residues: CASSQYGTSSTDTQYF.

CDR3 amino acids: CASSQSRTTMNTEAFF. CDR3 nucleotides: TGTGCCAGCAGCCAATCCCGGACAACAATGAACACTGAAGCTTTCTTT. The chain links TRBV3-1 to TRBJ1-1; the D gene is possibly TRBD1 (5 bases). The CDR3 is 16 amino acids. V shed 2 bases and J shed 0 bases, with 13 bases lying between them. Germline CDR1 reads LGHDT; CDR2 reads YNNKEL (reference sequence).

This rearrangement joins TRBV5-1 to TRBJ2-1; D ambiguous. CDR3 length equals 15 residues. The germline gives CDR1 SGHRS, CDR2 YFSETQ. Trimming shortened V by 1 base and J by 5 bases, and 13 bases separated the two germline ends. The CDR3 here is CASSLFSRSDNEQFF. In nucleotides, the CDR3 is TGCGCCAGCAGCTTGTTCTCGCGGAGCGACAATGAGCAGTTCTTC.

The chain has TRBV20-1 and TRBJ2-3, with TRBD1 matching over 9 bases. CDR1 is DFQATT, CDR2 SNEGSKA, per germline (reference sequence). The CDR3 totals 14 residues. J gave up 4 bases and V 4 bases, and 6 bases lay outside the gene matches. CDR3 in DNA: TGCAGTGCTATCACAGGGGGCGATGCAGATACGCAGTATTTT. Protein product: CSAITGGDADTQYF.

The count of this clonotype is one. The V gene is TRBV5-1, the J gene TRBJ2-7; D call uncertain. From germline, CDR1 is SGHRS and CDR2 YFSETQ. CDR3 length: 13 amino acids. V shed 4 bases and J shed 0 bases, with 8 bases lying between them. The CDR3 region has the DNA TGCGCCAGCAGCGAGGTGAGCTCCTACGAGCAGTACTTC. Its translation is CASSEVSSYEQYF.

The chain carries TRBV3-1 and TRBJ2-1, with 9 nucleotides matching TRBD2. CDR1 and CDR2 (germline): LGHDT, YNNKEL (reference sequence). V lost 4 bases, J lost 13 bases, and 2 bases stayed unmatched. This CDR3 region has 11 residues. The CDR3 DNA sequence: TGTGCCAGCAGCCTTAGCGGGGGCCAGTTCTTC. This encodes CASSLSGGQFF.

V gene TRBV12-3 or TRBV12-4 combines with J gene TRBJ1-5; tentative D call: TRBD1 (5 bases). Trimming removed 0 bases at V and 9 bases at J, with 15 bases between. The CDR3 is 15 residues long. The CDR3 reads CASSLAQARGLPQHF. The CDR3 DNA reads TGTGCCAGCAGTTTAGCACAGGCCCGCGGGCTGCCCCAGCATTTT.